This T cell receptor beta chain was retrieved from a study of blood T cell repertoires in COVID-19. Whole-study context: Samples representing acute and convalescent COVID-19 were sourced from the United States, Italy and Spain. Sample material is recorded as cDNA or gDNA derived from T cells, B-cell-depleted T cells, or PBMCs.

The CDR3 is 18 residues long. Germline CDR1 and CDR2: ENHRY and SYGVKD. Germline trimming cut 1 base from V and 4 bases from J; bases unmatched to any gene: 9. Original methodology: Estimated nucleated cell counts came from reference gene primer amplification. The assay was immunoSEQ multiplex PCR, and TCRdb's table has in-frame clones only and misses some. That table is the source of V, J and clone size, and D and trimming were worked out from the DNA. The sample carries over 200,000 clones, around nine tenths recorded once. Sequencing was performed on peripheral blood. This sequence was found in a man aged 55 to 69 who had recovered from COVID-19. The V and J genes are TRBV10-3 and TRBJ2-6, with TRBD2 identical over 8 bases. The CDR3 loop is CAISELAAGGFGANVLTF. DNA for the CDR3: TGTGCCATCAGTGAGTTGGCGGCGGGAGGTTTCGGGGCCAACGTCCTGACTTTC.